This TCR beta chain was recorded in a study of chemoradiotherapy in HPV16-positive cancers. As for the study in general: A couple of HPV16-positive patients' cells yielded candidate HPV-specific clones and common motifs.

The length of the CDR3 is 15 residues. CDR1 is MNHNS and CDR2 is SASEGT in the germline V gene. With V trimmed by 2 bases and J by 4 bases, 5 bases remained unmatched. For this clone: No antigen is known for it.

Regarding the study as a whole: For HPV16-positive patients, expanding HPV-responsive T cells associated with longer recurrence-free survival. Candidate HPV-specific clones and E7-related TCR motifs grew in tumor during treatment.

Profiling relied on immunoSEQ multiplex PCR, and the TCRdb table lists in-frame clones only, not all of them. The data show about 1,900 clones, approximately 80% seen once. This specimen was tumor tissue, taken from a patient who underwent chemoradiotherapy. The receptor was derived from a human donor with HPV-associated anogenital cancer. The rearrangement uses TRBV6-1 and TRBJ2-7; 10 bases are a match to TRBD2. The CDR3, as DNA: TGTGCCAGCAGTGAACGGGCTAGCGGGAGATACGAGCAGTACTTC. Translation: CASSERASGRYEQYF.